The clone carrying this T cell receptor (beta chain) was seen a few times. Its antigen is undetermined. This specimen comes from a study of T cells after yellow fever vaccination. Study-level findings and limits: Reappearance after the booster was observed for most primary-vaccination clones (about 96% CD4, about 85% CD8). Repertoires obtained by FACS sorting could include abundant clonotypes that entered as contaminants from the bulk population.

Between the trimmed V and J ends, which lost 1 base and 4 bases, there was a span of 8 bases. Germline V gives CDR1 LGHNT, CDR2 FRNRAP. CDR3 size: 14 residues. Conversion of TCR transcripts into cDNA relied on 5'RACE template switching, which added a universal primer site and UMIs. TCRdb called the 5' RACE reads again in MiXCR, with one record for every CDR3 protein. The sample lists about 68,000 distinct CDR3 sequences; just over 6.5% were seen once. The V gene is TRBV12-5, the J gene TRBJ1-5, with a tentative D call TRBD1 (5 bases). This clonotype was sampled from a man aged 18 to 30 who received the YFV17D yellow fever vaccine. The sample consisted of CD8+ T cells sorted from PBMCs, taken around 45 days after the first yellow fever vaccination. The CDR3, as DNA: TGTGCTAGTGGTTTGGGACAGATTAATCAGCCCCAGCATTTT. Protein sequence: CASGLGQINQPQHF.